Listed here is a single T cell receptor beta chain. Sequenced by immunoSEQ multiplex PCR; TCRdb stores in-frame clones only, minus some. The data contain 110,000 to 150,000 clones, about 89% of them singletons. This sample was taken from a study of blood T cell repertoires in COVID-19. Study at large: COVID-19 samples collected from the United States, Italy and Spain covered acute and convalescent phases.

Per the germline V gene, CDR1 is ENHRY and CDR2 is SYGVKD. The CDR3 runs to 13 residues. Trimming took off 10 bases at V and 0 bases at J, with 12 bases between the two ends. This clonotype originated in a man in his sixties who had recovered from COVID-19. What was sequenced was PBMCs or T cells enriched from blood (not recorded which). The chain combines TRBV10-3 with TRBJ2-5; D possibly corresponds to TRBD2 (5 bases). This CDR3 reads CATTAGNQETQYF. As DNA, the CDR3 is TGTGCCACCACCGCGGGCAACCAAGAGACCCAGTACTTC.